These 24 T cell receptor beta chains share one sample of origin, sequenced in a study of T cell repertoires in cytomegalovirus infection. Each CDR3 protein is one row after TCRdb ran MiXCR on the reads. The sample contains approximately 270,000 distinct CDR3 sequences, about 20% of which appear only once. No antigens are known for them. The sample was cultured PBMCs, taken from culture after CMV antigen stimulation. These receptors originate from a human donor in good health (CMV status not recorded). Some clones in this sample may be carry-over from other donors' samples.

The chain has TRBV27 and TRBJ2-5, with 9 positions matching TRBD2. Germline values: CDR1 MNHEY, CDR2 SMNVEV (reference sequence). V lost 5 bases to trimming and J lost 0 bases; unmatched junction nucleotides: 10. The CDR3 extends over 17 amino acids. The CDR3 reads CASSPLVVAGDQETQYF. CDR3 coding DNA: TGTGCCAGCAGTCCCCTTGTGGTAGCGGGGGACCAAGAGACCCAGTACTTC.

As concerns this clonotype: One end of the junction is discordant with germline, which a read error may explain. The chain uses TRBV5-6 and TRBJ2-5; D perhaps matches TRBD1 (6 bases). The CDR3 contains 13 residues. CDR1 and CDR2 from the germline V gene are SGHDT and YYEEEE. DNA for the CDR3: TGTGCCAGCTGCTTGGGGGCCAGGGAGACCCAGTACTTC. Its translation is CASCLGARETQYF.

The chain has TRBV11-2 and TRBJ2-7; D is unclear. V gave up 2 bases and J gave up 3 bases, with 11 bases separating them. Germline V lookup: CDR1 SGHAT, CDR2 FQNNGV. This CDR3 comprises 14 residues. Here the CDR3 DNA reads TGTGCCAGCAGCTTAAACCCGACTGGCTACGAGCAGTACGTC. Translation gives CASSLNPTGYEQYV.

V is TRBV24-1 and J is TRBJ2-2; D not resolved. V was shortened by 10 bases and J by 3 bases, with 8 bases between the two germline ends. The CDR3 sequence is 12 residues long. Germline assignment: CDR1 KGHDR and CDR2 SFDVKD. CDR3 sequence: CATTSHTGELFF. DNA of the CDR3: TGTGCCACTACCTCCCACACCGGGGAGCTGTTTTTT.

The genes are TRBV20-1 and TRBJ2-1; weak D call: TRBD2 (6 bases). V lost 5 bases, J lost 1 base, and 12 bases lay in between. CDR1 and CDR2 (germline): DFQATT, SNEGSKA (reference sequence). The CDR3 has 14 amino acids. The CDR3 loop is CSAPGGTSYNEQFF. The CDR3 coding sequence is TGCAGTGCTCCGGGTGGGACTTCCTACAATGAGCAGTTCTTC.

The chain links TRBV6-1 to TRBJ2-4, with 7 bases aligning to TRBD1. Germline loops: CDR1 MNHNS, CDR2 SASEGT. V was clipped by 8 bases and J by 12 bases; unmatched bases: 7. This CDR3 comprises 11 residues. In DNA, the CDR3 is TGTGCCAGCTCTCATGACAGGGATCAGTACTTC. It yields the protein CASSHDRDQYF.

This clonotype showed up many times. The CDR3 nucleotides read TGTGCCAGCAGTTCTCGAGGGGGCATCTCCTACGAGCAGTACTTC. This translates into CASSSRGGISYEQYF. The chain joins TRBV6-2 or TRBV6-3 to TRBJ2-7; 7 bases fit TRBD1. This CDR3 contains 15 residues. V shed 4 bases and J 0 bases; nucleotides not matched to a gene: 6. The V gene's germline CDR1 is MNHEY and CDR2 SVGEGT.

This clonotype appeared a few times. V is TRBV27 and J is TRBJ2-3, with D tentatively TRBD2 (7 bases). Germline assignment: CDR1 MNHEY and CDR2 SMNVEV (reference sequence). Trimming removed 7 bases from V and 3 bases from J, with 17 bases in between. The CDR3 length is 15 residues. This chain's CDR3 is CASTQIGGGTDTQYF. Here the CDR3 DNA reads TGTGCCAGCACCCAAATAGGGGGAGGGACAGATACGCAGTATTTT.

This clonotype was counted at least ten times. The chain recombines TRBV6-1 with TRBJ2-1, with 13 bases that match TRBD2. The CDR3 contains 20 residues. The V segment lost 4 bases and the J segment 0 bases; nucleotides outside the gene matches: 12. CDR1 MNHNS and CDR2 SASEGT come from the germline V gene. CDR3 loop: CASSVDSGLAGISSYNEQFF. The CDR3, as DNA: TGTGCCAGCAGTGTAGACTCGGGACTAGCGGGAATTAGCTCCTACAATGAGCAGTTCTTC.

In this sample, this clonotype turned up a few times. The chain has TRBV6-1 and TRBJ1-2; D might be TRBD1 (5 bases). The CDR3 totals 13 residues. Germline lookup yields CDR1 MNHNS and CDR2 SASEGT. V lost 2 bases, J lost 8 bases, and 12 bases lay in between. The CDR3 bases are TGTGCCAGCAGTGAATTAAGCAGGGACGGCTACACCTTC. Its translation is CASSELSRDGYTF.

The V and J genes are TRBV20-1 and TRBJ2-3; D gene uncertain. CDR1 and CDR2 from the germline V gene are DFQATT and SNEGSKA (reference sequence). This CDR3 has 12 residues. V was shortened by 3 bases and J by 2 bases, with 6 bases between the two germline ends. CDR3 coding DNA: TGCAGTGCTAGTTTGCTCACAGATACGCAGTATTTT. Translating it yields CSASLLTDTQYF.

This clonotype has only a few counts. The rearrangement uses TRBV20-1 and TRBJ1-3, with D possibly matching TRBD1 (6 bases). Germline V gene lookup returns CDR1 DFQATT and CDR2 SNEGSKA (reference sequence). V lost 1 base, J lost 2 bases, and 12 bases lay in between. The CDR3 is 15 amino acids. The CDR3: CSARVRGVAGNTIYF. The CDR3 DNA reads as TGCAGTGCTAGAGTTAGGGGGGTGGCTGGAAACACCATATATTTT.

The genes are TRBV11-2 and TRBJ2-7; D may match TRBD1 or TRBD2 (5 bases each). V lost 5 bases and J 7 bases, leaving 30 bases between the germline ends. Germline V CDR1 and CDR2: SGHAT, FQNNGV. The CDR3 runs 18 residues. CDR3 DNA sequence: TGTGCCAGCAGCCATCTTGCCCCCCGGGGCCCATCTTTAAGAGAGCAGTACGTC. Its translation: CASSHLAPRGPSLREQYV.

This clonotype turned up a few times. The chain carries TRBV6-2 or TRBV6-3 and TRBJ2-3; D not certain. CDR1 is MNHEY and CDR2 is SVGEGT in the germline V gene. This CDR3 is built from 13 residues. Trimming took 2 bases from V and 5 from J, leaving 8 bases between them. CDR3 in amino acids: CASSYKVGDTQYF. The CDR3 DNA follows: TGTGCCAGCAGTTACAAGGTTGGAGATACGCAGTATTTT.

This clonotype turned up a few times. The rearrangement uses TRBV11-2 and TRBJ2-5, with D hard to call. With 0 bases removed from V and 5 bases from J, the gap between germline ends came to 7 bases. Germline V CDR1 and CDR2: SGHAT, FQNNGV. The CDR3 spans 13 residues. Here the CDR3 DNA reads TGTGCCAGCAGCTTAGATCGGCGGGAGACCCAGTACTTC. This codes for CASSLDRRETQYF.

The gene calls are TRBV24-1 and TRBJ2-3; TRBD2 aligns across 8 bases. There are 15 residues in the CDR3. V lost 1 base to trimming and J lost 2 bases; unmatched junction nucleotides: 1. Germline assignment: CDR1 KGHDR and CDR2 SFDVKD. This chain's CDR3 is CATSDLAGDTDTQYF. The CDR3 DNA reads as TGTGCCACCAGTGATTTAGCGGGAGACACAGATACGCAGTATTTT.

The chain is built from TRBV15 and TRBJ1-2, with D possibly matching TRBD1 (5 bases). This CDR3 is built from 16 residues. Per the germline V gene, CDR1 is LNHNV and CDR2 is YYDKDF (reference sequence). Trimming cost V 0 bases and J 7 bases, with 18 bases left between them. The CDR3 region is CATSRDLQRGAFGYTF. In DNA, the CDR3 is TGTGCCACCAGCAGAGATCTACAGCGAGGGGCCTTTGGCTACACCTTC.

J is TRBJ1-1 and V is TRBV10-3; D possibly corresponds to TRBD1 (5 bases). V was trimmed by 6 bases and J by 4 bases, leaving 15 bases between them. This CDR3 region has 14 residues. The germline V gene has CDR1 ENHRY and CDR2 SYGVKD. DNA of the CDR3: TGTGCCATCAGCCTGGGGCATCAGGGCACTGAAGCTTTCTTT. This gives the protein CAISLGHQGTEAFF.

The chain is built from TRBV28 and TRBJ2-1; the D gene is possibly TRBD2 (7 bases). Between the trimmed V and J ends, which lost 3 bases and 10 bases, there was a span of 16 bases. The CDR3 runs 14 residues. The V gene's germline CDR1 is MDHEN and CDR2 SYDVKM. CDR3 residues: CASSFSGGAYEQFF. CDR3 nucleotide sequence: TGTGCCAGCAGTTTTTCGGGGGGCGCATACGAGCAGTTCTTC.

The chain couples TRBV5-6 to TRBJ2-7, with a possible D match to TRBD1 (6 bases). Germline CDR1 reads SGHDT; CDR2 reads YYEEEE. Deletions cut 2 bases from V and 0 bases from J, with 12 bases between. This CDR3 spans 15 amino acids. CDR3: CASSLTGFSSYEQYV. The CDR3 DNA is TGTGCCAGCAGCTTAACAGGGTTTAGCTCCTACGAGCAGTACGTC.

The chain recombines TRBV28 with TRBJ1-2; D perhaps matches TRBD1 (5 bases). The CDR3 loop spans 13 amino acids. V lost 4 bases, J lost 4 bases, and 10 bases lay in between. Germline V lookup: CDR1 MDHEN, CDR2 SYDVKM. CDR3: CASSSGRSYGYTF. The CDR3 DNA is TGTGCCAGCAGTTCAGGGCGCAGCTATGGCTACACCTTC.

J is TRBJ2-7 and V is TRBV2; tentatively, D is TRBD1 (6 bases). CDR3 size: 17 residues. Germline-derived CDR1 and CDR2 are SNHLY and FYNNEI. Trimming stripped 6 bases from V and 0 bases from J, with 21 bases between. The CDR3 sequence is CASSPLVRGFRSYEQYF. The CDR3 DNA reads as TGTGCCAGCAGCCCCTTAGTCAGGGGATTCCGCTCCTACGAGCAGTACTTC.

Comment on this clonotype: Germline and junction disagree at one end, which may indicate a read error. The V and J genes are TRBV18 and TRBJ2-2; D gene ambiguous. CDR1 KGHSH and CDR2 LQKENI come from the germline V gene. This CDR3 has 15 residues. DNA for the CDR3: TGTGCCAGCTCACCACGCCAGGCGAACACCAGGGAGCTGTTTTTT. As protein: CASSPRQANTRELFF.

This clonotype was detected many times. This chain uses TRBV7-9 with TRBJ1-2, with D uncertain. CDR3 length: 13 amino acids. V shed 3 bases and J shed 2 bases, with 7 bases lying between them. The germline V gene has CDR1 SEHNR and CDR2 FQNEAQ (reference sequence). In nucleotides, the CDR3 is TGTGCCAGCAGCTTCTATTCAAACTATGGCTACACCTTC. Translation gives CASSFYSNYGYTF.